Included here is one T cell receptor beta chain sequence, with context. Its specificity is not known. The CDR3 extends over 14 amino acids. Germline V gene sequence: CDR1 SNHLY, CDR2 FYNNEI. V gave up 4 bases and J gave up 6 bases, with 14 bases separating them. The entry originates in a study of cytomegalovirus exposure and HLA in healthy donors. Study overall: Prior work identified under 130 million unique TCR beta sequences in some 180 million T cells.

The study's findings and limits: A prior analysis recorded that most TCR beta V segments were productive about 87% or about 30% of the time. Common viral pathogens seemed, in a later analysis, to connect with several of the most significant clusters.

13 Jbeta primers and 60 Vbeta primers were used for the PCR. Assay: immunoSEQ multiplex PCR; the TCRdb copy retains only in-frame clones and omits some. This table has about 110,000 clones, 81% appearing once. Sample: PBMCs. This chain connects TRBV2 to TRBJ2-3; D not resolved. The TCR was taken from a woman aged 25 to 39 in good health and CMV-seronegative. CDR3 bases: TGTGCCAGCAGTGGTCGCCTAGTTGCCGATACGCAGTATTTT. Its translation: CASSGRLVADTQYF.